Below, 19 T cell receptor beta chains from the same sample are listed, as sequenced in a study of OX40 agonist ivuxolimab in advanced cancers. Library preparation was by the immunoSEQ multiplex PCR assay. TCRdb provides this immuneACCESS table in a form limited to in-frame rearrangements. Some clones are lacking; in checked studies, under half of them reflect an unresolved V gene, and why the rest are absent is not known. The table for this sample lists roughly 17,000 clones; more than 75% of them were counted only once. The ten top clones hold about 25% of the sample. The starting material was CD4+ or CD8+ T cells sorted from blood, obtained in a trial of the OX40 agonist ivuxolimab. The source of these receptors is an adult with an advanced solid tumor such as melanoma, head and neck, liver or kidney cancer.

This chain joins TRBV5-5 and TRBJ2-5, with a possible D match to TRBD1 (6 bases). CDR1 is SGHKS, CDR2 YYEKEE, per germline (reference sequence). The CDR3 spans 17 residues. The ends were cut back, 3 bases at V and 3 bases at J, with 21 bases in the middle. As DNA, the CDR3 is TGTGCCAGCAGCTCGAACTACAGGGTGGTGGTGGAAGAGACCCAGTACTTC. Its translation is CASSSNYRVVVEETQYF.

V is TRBV9 and J is TRBJ2-1; 9 positions match TRBD1. V lost 4 bases, J lost 7 bases, and 9 bases stayed unmatched. Looked up from germline, CDR1 is SGDLS and CDR2 is YYNGEE. The CDR3 is made up of 15 amino acids. The CDR3 DNA sequence: TGTGCCAGCAGCCAACAGGGGGCATTTAGGAATGAGCAGTTCTTC. Translated: CASSQQGAFRNEQFF.

The chain carries TRBV7-9 and TRBJ1-4; D call uncertain. The CDR3 runs 14 residues. V was clipped by 6 bases and J by 5 bases, with 13 bases between them. Germline V gene sequence: CDR1 SEHNR, CDR2 FQNEAQ (reference sequence). The CDR3 spells CASRSDSLNEKLFF. CDR3 nucleotide sequence: TGTGCCAGCAGGTCGGATTCGCTAAATGAAAAACTGTTTTTT.

The chain couples TRBV5-1 to TRBJ1-2; 10 bases align to TRBD1. With V trimmed by 4 bases and J by 6 bases, 9 bases remained unmatched. This CDR3 has 15 residues. The germline V gene has CDR1 SGHRS and CDR2 YFSETQ. The CDR3 reads CASSPMTGGANGYTF. CDR3 bases: TGCGCCAGCAGCCCAATGACAGGGGGCGCAAATGGCTACACCTTC.

The V and J genes are TRBV7-2 and TRBJ1-1; 10 positions match TRBD1. The J segment lost 3 bases and the V segment lost 4 bases, leaving 5 bases of the junction unmatched. The CDR3 covers 15 residues. CDR1 and CDR2 (germline): SGHTA, FQGNSA. The CDR3 bases are TGTGCCAGCAGCTCTCCGACAGGGGGCCACACTGAAGCTTTCTTT. This sequence encodes CASSSPTGGHTEAFF.

The CDR3 spells CASSPPVAKGYTF. The CDR3 nucleotides read TGTGCCAGCAGCCCCCCAGTCGCTAAAGGCTACACCTTC. The chain links TRBV7-6 to TRBJ1-2; D is ambiguous. Germline values: CDR1 SGHVS, CDR2 FNYEAQ. Between the trimmed V and J ends, which lost 5 bases and 8 bases, there was a span of 15 bases. The CDR3 has 13 residues. The entire variable domain, with the rest obtained from reference TRBV7-6 and TRBJ1-2, is as follows: GAGVSQSPRYKVTKRGQDVALRCDPISGHVSLYWYRQALGQGPEFLTYFNYEAQQDKSGLPNDRFSAERPEGSISTLTIQRTEQRDSAMYRCASSPPVAKGYTFGSGTRLTVV.

The V call is TRBV11-3, the J call TRBJ2-7; tentatively, D is TRBD2 (6 bases). Trimming stripped 1 base from V and 0 bases from J, with 10 bases between. CDR3 size: 15 residues. The germline CDR1 and CDR2 sequences are SGHNT and YENEEA. CDR3 bases: TGTGCCAGCAGCTTAGGGAGGGAGAACTCCTACGAGCAGTACTTC. Translated: CASSLGRENSYEQYF.

The chain has TRBV5-8 and TRBJ1-4; tentatively, D is TRBD1 (5 bases). The germline V gene encodes CDR1 SGHTS and CDR2 YDEGEE. The CDR3 is 16 residues long. V lost 2 bases, J lost 8 bases, and 19 bases lay in between. The CDR3 is CASSFQEPRTTEKLFF. CDR3 sequence (DNA): TGTGCCAGCAGCTTTCAAGAACCGCGGACAACCGAAAAACTGTTTTTT.

Of note for this clone: The junction and the germline gene differ at one end; a read error may be behind it. This sample also contains other DNA sequences that code for the same CDR3. V and J are TRBV28 and TRBJ1-1; D is ambiguous. CDR3 length: 15 amino acids. CDR1 is MDHEN and CDR2 is SYDVKM in the germline V gene. This CDR3 reads CASSPRGQMNTEAFF. Written as DNA, the CDR3 is TGCGCCAGCAGTCCTCGAGGTCAGATGAACACTGAAGCTTTCTTT.

The V call is TRBV10-3, the J call TRBJ1-5; TRBD1 might be the D (5 bases). The germline gives CDR1 ENHRY, CDR2 SYGVKD. This CDR3 has 11 residues. Trimming removed 10 bases at V and 8 bases at J, with 12 bases between. The CDR3 coding sequence is TGTGCCACCGGGACCCCCGAGCCCCAGCATTTT. It specifies CATGTPEPQHF.

This clone was observed a few times. V is TRBV9 and J is TRBJ1-3; D is ambiguous. CDR3 size: 14 residues. The V gene's germline CDR1 is SGDLS and CDR2 YYNGEE. Trimming shortened V by 0 bases and J by 4 bases, and 8 bases separated the two germline ends. Written as DNA, the CDR3 is TGTGCCAGCAGCGTAGCAGTTTTCGGAAACACCATATATTTT. This sequence encodes CASSVAVFGNTIYF.

This clone was seen more than once but under ten times. The chain is built from TRBV27 and TRBJ2-3, with D perhaps matching TRBD1 (7 bases). The length of the CDR3 is 15 residues. The germline V gene encodes CDR1 MNHEY and CDR2 SMNVEV (reference sequence). V lost 8 bases and J 5 bases, leaving 20 bases between the germline ends. CDR3 amino acids: CASGGGGDLIDTQYF. CDR3 nucleotides: TGTGCCAGCGGAGGGGGCGGGGACCTCATAGATACGCAGTATTTT.

The CDR3 sequence: CAWREPWTVFSTDTQYF. The CDR3 coding sequence is TGTGCCTGGAGGGAACCCTGGACAGTGTTTAGCACAGATACGCAGTATTTT. The chain carries TRBV30 and TRBJ2-3; a possible D gene is TRBD1 (6 bases). V was trimmed by 3 bases and J by 0 bases, leaving 19 bases between them. Germline V gene sequence: CDR1 GTSNPN, CDR2 SVGIG (reference sequence). CDR3 length: 17 amino acids.

This chain links TRBV11-2 with TRBJ2-4, with unresolved D. V lost 5 bases and J 8 bases, leaving 10 bases between the germline ends. Per germline, CDR1 SGHAT and CDR2 FQNNGV. The CDR3 has 12 amino acids. CDR3 bases: TGTGCCAGCAGCACGATTGGGGACATTCAGTACTTC. Its translation: CASSTIGDIQYF.

V gene TRBV27 combines with J gene TRBJ2-1; D possibly corresponds to TRBD1 (6 bases). Germline CDR1 reads MNHEY; CDR2 reads SMNVEV (reference sequence). CDR3 length: 15 residues. V was pared by 4 bases and J by 3 bases, with 13 bases between. CDR3 DNA: TGTGCCAGCAGTTCCCACAGGGAACTCTACAATGAGCAGTTCTTC. As protein: CASSSHRELYNEQFF.

The chain couples TRBV28 to TRBJ1-1; D remains ambiguous. Germline CDR1 is MDHEN and CDR2 is SYDVKM. The CDR3 is 13 residues long. The V end was cut by 4 bases, the J end by 3 bases, with 9 bases between. The CDR3 here is CASSSRVDTEAFF. The CDR3 nucleotides read TGTGCCAGCAGTTCGCGAGTGGACACTGAAGCTTTCTTT.

This clone was observed once. This chain connects TRBV29-1 to TRBJ2-2; 7 bases match TRBD2. The ends lost 0 bases at V and 0 bases at J; junction bases unmatched: 4. Per the germline V gene, CDR1 is SQVTM and CDR2 is ANQGSEA. The CDR3 has 16 residues. The CDR3, as DNA: TGCAGCGTTGAAGAAAGCGGGACGCCGAACACCGGGGAGCTGTTTTTT. Translating it yields CSVEESGTPNTGELFF.

The J gene is TRBJ1-2, the V gene TRBV4-1; D is ambiguous. V lost 0 bases to trimming and J lost 7 bases, with 12 bases between them. Germline CDR1 reads MGHRA; CDR2 reads YSYEKL. The CDR3 has 14 amino acids. The CDR3 sequence: CASSQDMGLGGYTF. The CDR3 DNA follows: TGCGCCAGCAGCCAAGATATGGGGTTAGGTGGCTACACCTTC.

The chain joins TRBV9 to TRBJ1-4; D possibly corresponds to TRBD1 (5 bases). CDR1 and CDR2 (germline): SGDLS, YYNGEE. Between the trimmed V and J ends, which lost 3 bases and 7 bases, there was a span of 7 bases. The CDR3 is 12 amino acids. The CDR3 sequence is CASSETGEKLFF. The DNA of the CDR3 is TGTGCCAGCAGCGAAACAGGTGAAAAACTGTTTTTT. The full variable domain, in which reference TRBV9 and TRBJ1-4 provide the parts outside the CDR3, is DSGVTQTPKHLITATGQRVTLRCSPRSGDLSVYWYQQSLDQGLQFLIQYYNGEERAKGNILERFSAQQFPDLHSELNLSSLELGDSALYFCASSETGEKLFFGSGTQLSVL.